This T cell receptor beta chain appears in the sequencing data of a study of T cells after yellow fever vaccination. Points from the study as a whole: Once the booster was given, most primary-vaccination clones reappeared, at 95% to 98% for CD4 and 88% for CD8. Though it reached lower strength, the secondary response hit its peak faster, day 5 versus 15. Relatively few clonotypes were ones that appeared in both CD4 and CD8 compartments.

V was pared by 1 base and J by 5 bases, with 5 bases of the junction left unmatched. Germline assignment: CDR1 LGHNA and CDR2 YSLEER. CDR3 size: 15 residues. On this clonotype: Its cognate antigen is unknown.

A universal primer site and UMIs were added as TCR cDNA was made by 5'RACE template switching. TCRdb re-called the 5' RACE reads through MiXCR, storing one row per CDR3 protein. Of a few hundred thousand distinct CDR3 sequences listed, around 6.8% were seen once; the top ten hold over 15%. The receptor's source is a young man who received the YFV17D yellow fever vaccine. The sequenced sample was PBMCs, obtained roughly 45 days after the first yellow fever vaccination. V and J are TRBV4-3 and TRBJ1-1; 9 bases fit TRBD1. The CDR3 nucleotides are TGCGCCAGCAGCCAAGCAGGACAGGGGCGGACTGAAGCTTTCTTT. Encoded protein: CASSQAGQGRTEAFF.